The 32 T cell receptor beta chains reported below all come from one sample, sequenced in a study of blood T cell repertoires in COVID-19. The method was immunoSEQ multiplex PCR; TCRdb's version includes in-frame clones alone and lacks a portion of them. The table includes 150,000 to 200,000 clones, just under 90% detected once. The sample consisted of peripheral blood. Receptors originate from a woman in her 70s with COVID-19, enrolled during active disease.

The rearrangement uses TRBV6-5 and TRBJ2-7, with D tentatively TRBD1 (6 bases). The CDR3 is 13 residues long. Deletions cut 3 bases from V and 4 bases from J, with 10 bases between. Germline assignment: CDR1 MNHEY and CDR2 SVGAGI. In DNA form, the CDR3 reads TGTGCCAGCAGTTATTGGCAGGGGTACGAGCAGTACTTC. Translation: CASSYWQGYEQYF.

Here the CDR3 reads CASSDGGAANQPQHF. In DNA, the CDR3 is TGTGCCAGCAGTGATGGGGGGGCCGCCAATCAGCCCCAGCATTTT. The chain employs TRBV6-1 and TRBJ1-5, with a possible D match to TRBD1 (6 bases). Germline V gene lookup returns CDR1 MNHNS and CDR2 SASEGT. The V and J ends lost 3 bases and 3 bases respectively, with 12 bases between them. The length of the CDR3 is 15 residues.

This sequence joins TRBV18 and TRBJ2-1; 7 bases match TRBD1. The CDR3 spans 15 residues. The germline CDR1 and CDR2 sequences are KGHSH and LQKENI. J was trimmed by 0 bases and V by 1 base; bases with no gene match: 0. This CDR3 reads CASSPRQGSYNEQFF. In nucleotides, the CDR3 is TGTGCCAGCTCACCACGACAGGGCTCCTACAATGAGCAGTTCTTC.

The V and J genes are TRBV28 and TRBJ2-4; TRBD2 matches at 9 bases. CDR1 is MDHEN and CDR2 is SYDVKM in the germline V gene. The CDR3 totals 16 residues. Trimming took 6 bases from V and 5 from J; bases not matched to a gene: 11. The CDR3 spells CASRGRLADTENIQYF. The CDR3 nucleotides are TGTGCCAGCAGAGGTCGACTAGCGGATACGGAAAACATTCAGTACTTC.

With respect to this clone: Other DNA sequences in this sample translate to the same CDR3. V and J are TRBV5-1 and TRBJ2-2; D ambiguous. With 0 bases removed from V and 2 bases from J, the gap between germline ends came to 8 bases. Germline values: CDR1 SGHRS, CDR2 YFSETQ. CDR3 length equals 15 residues. The CDR3 DNA is TGCGCCAGCAGCTTGGATGGAGCTAACACCGGGGAGCTGTTTTTT. It encodes CASSLDGANTGELFF.

The gene calls are TRBV9 and TRBJ2-5; D possibly corresponds to TRBD1 (6 bases). Between the trimmed V and J ends, which lost 0 bases and 2 bases, there was a span of 14 bases. CDR1 is SGDLS and CDR2 is YYNGEE in the germline V gene. The CDR3 has 16 amino acids. The CDR3 loop reads CASSVGVVRGQETQYF. In nucleotides, the CDR3 is TGTGCCAGCAGCGTAGGGGTAGTCAGGGGACAAGAGACCCAGTACTTC. The complete variable domain, with remaining parts taken from reference TRBV9 and TRBJ2-5, reads DSGVTQTPKHLITATGQRVTLRCSPRSGDLSVYWYQQSLDQGLQFLIQYYNGEERAKGNILERFSAQQFPDLHSELNLSSLELGDSALYFCASSVGVVRGQETQYFGPGTRLLVL.

The rearrangement links TRBV6-1 to TRBJ2-7; 11 bases are shared with TRBD1. V gave up 4 bases and J gave up 7 bases; unmatched junction bases: 12. This CDR3 has 16 amino acids. Germline assignment: CDR1 MNHNS and CDR2 SASEGT. CDR3 nucleotide sequence: TGTGCCAGCAGTGTATTGTCGGGACAGGGGGACGGGGAGCAGTACTTC. This translates into CASSVLSGQGDGEQYF.

CDR3 region: CASSLDSNTEAFF. The CDR3 DNA is TGCGCCAGCAGCTTGGACTCGAACACTGAAGCTTTCTTT. V is TRBV5-1 and J is TRBJ1-1, with no clear D. The V end was cut by 0 bases, the J end by 1 base, with 4 bases between. CDR1 SGHRS and CDR2 YFSETQ come from the germline V gene. The CDR3 spans 13 residues. Full variable domain (missing parts from reference TRBV5-1 and TRBJ1-1): KAGVTQTPRYLIKTRGQQVTLSCSPISGHRSVSWYQQTPGQGLQFLFEYFSETQRNKGNFPGRFSGRQFSNSRSEMNVSTLELGDSALYLCASSLDSNTEAFFGQGTRLTVV.

The gene calls are TRBV5-5 and TRBJ1-5; D might be TRBD1 (5 bases). This CDR3 is 15 amino acids long. The germline V gene has CDR1 SGHKS and CDR2 YYEKEE (reference sequence). The V and J ends lost 0 bases and 4 bases respectively, with 11 bases between them. This CDR3 is CASSLASGWNQPQHF. CDR3 nucleotides: TGTGCCAGCAGCTTGGCCTCAGGGTGGAATCAGCCCCAGCATTTT.

This chain joins TRBV18 and TRBJ1-4, with D maybe TRBD1 (5 bases). The CDR3 length is 14 residues. Germline values: CDR1 KGHSH, CDR2 LQKENI. Deletions cut 2 bases from V and 5 bases from J, with 9 bases between. The CDR3 DNA follows: TGTGCCAGCTCACCAGGCGGGGGGAATGAAAAACTGTTTTTT. Encoded protein: CASSPGGGNEKLFF.

This rearrangement joins TRBV4-3 to TRBJ1-4; D remains ambiguous. Deletions cut 4 bases from V and 2 bases from J, with 8 bases between. Germline CDR1 is LGHNA and CDR2 is YSLEER. This CDR3 has 14 residues. The CDR3 here is CASSPVGTNEKLFF. The CDR3 nucleotides are TGCGCCAGCAGCCCCGTTGGCACTAATGAAAAACTGTTTTTT.

The count of this clone is one. The rearrangement links TRBV5-1 to TRBJ2-7, with D maybe TRBD2 (6 bases). CDR3 length: 12 amino acids. Looked up from germline, CDR1 is SGHRS and CDR2 is YFSETQ. The V and J ends lost 5 bases and 4 bases respectively, with 10 bases between them. The CDR3 protein is CASREGGYEQYF. CDR3 coding DNA: TGCGCCAGCAGGGAGGGTGGGTACGAGCAGTACTTC.

The gene calls are TRBV7-9 and TRBJ1-2; D not certain. Trimming took 4 bases from V and 1 from J, leaving 10 bases between them. The length of the CDR3 is 14 residues. Germline lookup yields CDR1 SEHNR and CDR2 FQNEAQ (reference sequence). In DNA form, the CDR3 reads TGTGCCAGCAGCTCCCTTCGGGTTAACTATGGCTACACCTTC. Translating it yields CASSSLRVNYGYTF.

The chain combines TRBV19 with TRBJ2-7, with D possibly matching TRBD2 (7 bases). The germline CDR1 and CDR2 sequences are LNHDA and SQIVND (reference sequence). The CDR3 totals 13 residues. The V gene lost 8 bases and the J gene lost 6 bases, with 17 bases spanning the gap. This CDR3 reads CASSKHGGAEQYF. The CDR3 nucleotides read TGTGCCAGTTCGAAGCATGGGGGGGCCGAGCAGTACTTC.

The rearrangement uses TRBV7-6 and TRBJ2-3; 8 nucleotides line up with TRBD1. With 5 bases clipped from V and 5 bases from J, the junction kept 12 bases outside the gene matches. Germline lookup yields CDR1 SGHVS and CDR2 FNYEAQ. The CDR3 is 16 amino acids. The DNA of the CDR3 is TGTGCCAGCAGCAACCGGGGCAGGGGGCATGTAGATACGCAGTATTTT. This codes for CASSNRGRGHVDTQYF.

The CDR3 loop reads CAISGQGGNQPQHF. CDR3 bases: TGTGCCATCAGCGGACAGGGAGGCAATCAGCCCCAGCATTTT. The V call is TRBV10-3, the J call TRBJ1-5; TRBD1 agrees at 8 bases. V lost 6 bases and J lost 2; bases outside the gene matches: 3. From germline, CDR1 is ENHRY and CDR2 SYGVKD. This CDR3 contains 14 residues.

The V and J genes are TRBV19 and TRBJ1-5, with D uncertain. This CDR3 comprises 13 residues. Germline V CDR1 and CDR2: LNHDA, SQIVND (reference sequence). The ends were cut back, 4 bases at V and 4 bases at J, with 8 bases in the middle. This chain's CDR3 is CASSREKNQPQHF. In DNA, the CDR3 is TGTGCCAGTAGTAGGGAGAAAAATCAGCCCCAGCATTTT.

CDR3 DNA sequence: TGTGCCTGGAGTCCCACTAGCTTTACACCCTACAATGAGCAGTTCTTC. It specifies CAWSPTSFTPYNEQFF. The chain combines TRBV30 with TRBJ2-1, with D possibly being TRBD2 (6 bases). Germline-derived CDR1 and CDR2 are GTSNPN and SVGIG (reference sequence). With 2 bases removed from V and 2 bases from J, the gap between germline ends came to 16 bases. The CDR3 length is 16 residues.

The J gene is TRBJ2-1, the V gene TRBV7-6; 14 positions match TRBD2. The CDR3 contains 18 residues. The junction had 11 bases not matched to a gene; V was cut back by 2 bases and J by 8 bases. CDR1 is SGHVS, CDR2 FNYEAQ, per germline. The CDR3 sequence: CASSLTDPGLAGVYEQFF. The DNA for the CDR3 is TGTGCCAGCAGCTTAACGGATCCGGGACTAGCGGGAGTCTATGAGCAGTTCTTC.

The chain recombines TRBV5-6 with TRBJ2-7, with TRBD2 matching over 9 bases. The CDR3 has 14 residues. V was clipped by 1 base and J by 5 bases; unmatched bases: 4. The V gene's germline CDR1 is SGHDT and CDR2 YYEEEE. The CDR3 nucleotides read TGTGCCAGCAGCTTGATAGCGGGAGACAACGAGCAGTACTTC. As protein: CASSLIAGDNEQYF.

This rearrangement joins TRBV11-3 to TRBJ1-4, with D tentatively TRBD1 (6 bases). CDR1 SGHNT and CDR2 YENEEA come from the germline V gene. The CDR3 has 13 amino acids. The V and J ends lost 2 bases and 8 bases respectively, with 9 bases between them. In DNA form, the CDR3 reads TGTGCCAGCAGCTTAAACAGGGACGAAAAACTGTTTTTT. This encodes CASSLNRDEKLFF.

This clone was observed a few times. The chain links TRBV6-6 to TRBJ1-5; no definite D call. V lost 6 bases and J lost 0, with 3 bases in between. Germline V CDR1 and CDR2: MNHNY, SVGAGI (reference sequence). This CDR3 contains 12 residues. CDR3 sequence reads: CASRYSNQPQHF. The CDR3, as DNA: TGTGCCAGCAGATATAGCAATCAGCCCCAGCATTTT.

V is TRBV6-1 and J is TRBJ2-2; 7 positions agree with TRBD2. Trimming removed 3 bases from V and 4 bases from J; junction bases left unmatched: 5. This CDR3 is built from 15 residues. Germline CDR1 MNHNS, CDR2 SASEGT. CDR3 in DNA: TGTGCCAGCAGTGAGGGCGGGGGTAGCACCGGGGAGCTGTTTTTT. Translation: CASSEGGGSTGELFF.

This chain connects TRBV21-1 to TRBJ2-1; the D call of TRBD1 is as the table states it, not checked on the DNA. TRBV21-1 is shown as a pseudogene. The CDR3 covers 14 residues. CDR3 sequence reads: CASSKSGYYNEQFF. The CDR3 region has the DNA TGTGCCAGCAGCAAGTCAGGTTACTACAATGAGCAGTTCTTC.

The chain joins TRBV19 to TRBJ1-3; D possibly corresponds to TRBD1 (6 bases). Trimming removed 6 bases at V and 0 bases at J, with 18 bases between. Germline CDR1 reads LNHDA; CDR2 reads SQIVND (reference sequence). This CDR3 is 17 amino acids long. CDR3 in DNA: TGTGCCAGTAGGTCAGGGGAGTTTTATATCTCTGGAAACACCATATATTTT. Amino acids: CASRSGEFYISGNTIYF.

The chain couples TRBV14 to TRBJ2-7; tentative D call: TRBD2 (5 bases). Trimming stripped 0 bases from V and 5 bases from J, with 14 bases between. This CDR3 contains 15 residues. CDR1 is SGHDN, CDR2 FVKESK, per germline. Here the CDR3 reads CASSQDMVLVNEQYF. Written as DNA, the CDR3 is TGTGCCAGCAGCCAAGATATGGTACTAGTCAACGAGCAGTACTTC.

The chain links TRBV5-1 to TRBJ1-1; TRBD1 might be the D (5 bases). Trimming pared 0 bases from V and 7 bases from J, leaving 10 bases between. This CDR3 comprises 13 residues. Germline V gene data show CDR1 as SGHRS and CDR2 as YFSETQ. CDR3 DNA sequence: TGCGCCAGCAGCTTGGGGGGCAGAAATGAAGCTTTCTTT. The encoded protein is CASSLGGRNEAFF.

The chain is built from TRBV3-1 (or the pseudogene TRBV3-2) and TRBJ1-2, with D unclear. The CDR3 length is 14 residues. Germline loops: CDR1 LGHDT, CDR2 YNNKEL (reference sequence). V lost 0 bases to trimming and J lost 4 bases, with 9 bases between them. CDR3: CASSQDKAVYGYTF. DNA for the CDR3: TGTGCCAGCAGCCAAGATAAAGCGGTCTATGGCTACACCTTC.

This clone was counted between two and nine times. The rearrangement uses TRBV5-4 and TRBJ2-3; a possible D gene is TRBD1 (5 bases). V dropped 4 bases and J dropped 0 bases, with 9 bases sitting between them. The germline gives CDR1 SGHNT, CDR2 YYREEE (reference sequence). The CDR3 consists of 14 residues. The CDR3 reads CASSLTASTDTQYF. DNA of the CDR3: TGTGCCAGCAGCCTGACAGCCAGCACAGATACGCAGTATTTT. Full variable domain (outside the CDR3, taken from reference TRBV5-4 and TRBJ2-3): ETGVTQSPTHLIKTRGQQVTLRCSSQSGHNTVSWYQQALGQGPQFIFQYYREEENGRGNFPPRFSGLQFPNYSSELNVNALELDDSALYLCASSLTASTDTQYFGPGTRLTVL.

This chain uses TRBV11-2 with TRBJ1-1; D is unclear. The CDR3 contains 13 residues. V was clipped by 0 bases and J by 2 bases, with 4 bases between them. In germline, CDR1 is SGHAT, CDR2 FQNNGV. The CDR3 region has the DNA TGTGCCAGCAGCTTAGACACTAACACTGAAGCTTTCTTT. As protein: CASSLDTNTEAFF. Full variable domain (outside the CDR3, taken from reference TRBV11-2 and TRBJ1-1): EAGVAQSPRYKIIEKRQSVAFWCNPISGHATLYWYQQILGQGPKLLIQFQNNGVVDDSQLPKDRFSAERLKGVDSTLKIQPAKLEDSAVYLCASSLDTNTEAFFGQGTRLTVV.

The rearrangement uses TRBV24-1 and TRBJ2-3; possibly TRBD2 for D (6 bases). Trimming pared 9 bases from V and 2 bases from J, leaving 8 bases between. Germline V gene lookup returns CDR1 KGHDR and CDR2 SFDVKD. The CDR3 contains 12 residues. As DNA, the CDR3 is TGTGCCACCGGGACTTTCACAGATACGCAGTATTTT. Its translation is CATGTFTDTQYF.

The chain couples TRBV4-1 to TRBJ2-7; TRBD2 is a possible D gene (6 bases). The ends were cut back, 0 bases at V and 5 bases at J, with 14 bases in the middle. Looked up from germline, CDR1 is MGHRA and CDR2 is YSYEKL. CDR3 length: 15 amino acids. This CDR3 reads CASSQDGGTGNEQYF. DNA for the CDR3: TGCGCCAGCAGCCAAGATGGAGGGACTGGGAACGAGCAGTACTTC.